This entry describes one TCR beta chain. What it binds is unknown. This entry comes from a study of OX40 agonist ivuxolimab in advanced cancers. The protocol was immunoSEQ multiplex PCR, while the TCRdb copy is restricted to in-frame clones and leaves out a portion. The sample holds about 34,000 clones, less than 85% seen once. Study findings and constraints: In CD8+ T cells, expanded clones were on average more numerous than in CD4+. Also showing low normalized T-cell clonal expansion were some of the nonresponders.

The CDR3 is 15 residues long. Trimming took 7 bases from V and 0 from J, leaving 18 bases between them. CDR1 SQVTM and CDR2 ANQGSEA come from the germline V gene. The TCR sequence derives from an adult with an advanced solid tumor such as melanoma, head and neck, liver or kidney cancer. V gene TRBV29-1 combines with J gene TRBJ1-2, with a possible D match to TRBD1 (6 bases). The material was CD4+ or CD8+ T cells sorted from blood, obtained in a trial of the OX40 agonist ivuxolimab. This CDR3 is CSAAMITGTNYGYTF. The CDR3 nucleotides read TGCAGCGCAGCGATGATTACAGGGACTAACTATGGCTACACCTTC.